The 10 T cell receptor beta chains presented below share a single source sample, sequenced in a study of cytomegalovirus exposure and HLA in healthy donors. With 60 Vbeta and 13 Jbeta primers, the PCR was carried out. TCRdb keeps only in-frame clones here, not all; method: immunoSEQ multiplex PCR. Of approximately 110,000 clones in the sample, about 81% are singletons; the top ten hold less than 1.1%. Sequenced sample: PBMCs. These receptors were obtained from a woman in her twenties or thirties in good health and CMV-seronegative.

The genes are TRBV13 and TRBJ1-4; D is possibly TRBD1 (5 bases). CDR1 PRHDT and CDR2 FYEKMQ come from the germline V gene (reference sequence). CDR3 length: 14 residues. The V end lost 4 bases, the J end lost 7 bases, and 13 bases lay between the germline ends. The CDR3 region has the DNA TGTGCCAGCAGCTGGGGGACTAAGGGTGAAAAACTGTTTTTT. It encodes CASSWGTKGEKLFF.

The chain joins TRBV5-4 to TRBJ1-3; possible D gene TRBD1, 5 bases. V shed 0 bases and J shed 4 bases, with 14 bases lying between them. The length of the CDR3 is 16 residues. Germline V lookup: CDR1 SGHNT, CDR2 YYREEE (reference sequence). Here the CDR3 reads CASSLGGKRGGNTIYF. The CDR3 region has the DNA TGTGCCAGCAGCTTGGGGGGCAAGCGGGGCGGAAACACCATATATTTT.

J is TRBJ1-1 and V is TRBV9, with a weak D call TRBD1 (6 bases). From germline, CDR1 is SGDLS and CDR2 YYNGEE. The CDR3 contains 14 residues. V was clipped by 4 bases and J by 5 bases, with 15 bases between them. CDR3 in amino acids: CASSIVRGRTEAFF. The CDR3 nucleotides are TGTGCCAGCAGCATAGTGCGGGGGCGAACTGAAGCTTTCTTT.

The chain joins TRBV15 to TRBJ1-4; D is ambiguous. Germline CDR1 reads LNHNV; CDR2 reads YYDKDF (reference sequence). Trimming removed 0 bases from V and 8 bases from J, with 7 bases in between. The CDR3 spans 13 residues. This chain's CDR3 is CATSRDKSEKLFF. CDR3 nucleotides: TGTGCCACCAGCAGAGATAAGAGCGAAAAACTGTTTTTT.

The chain has TRBV18 and TRBJ1-3; no reliable D call. The germline V gene encodes CDR1 KGHSH and CDR2 LQKENI. V lost 1 base and J 0 bases, leaving 7 bases between the germline ends. The CDR3 sequence is 15 residues long. The CDR3 sequence is CASSPQETSGNTIYF. CDR3 nucleotides: TGTGCCAGCTCACCACAGGAGACCTCTGGAAACACCATATATTTT.

This sequence joins TRBV27 and TRBJ1-6, with a tentative D call TRBD1 (5 bases). Germline CDR1 reads MNHEY; CDR2 reads SMNVEV (reference sequence). The CDR3 sequence is 15 residues long. The V and J ends lost 5 bases and 3 bases respectively, with 11 bases between them. The CDR3 is CASSLGGVYNSPLHF. For the CDR3, the DNA is TGTGCCAGCAGTCTCGGGGGGGTCTATAATTCACCCCTCCACTTT.

The rearrangement joins TRBV5-4 to TRBJ2-1, with 8 positions matching TRBD1. CDR1 and CDR2 (germline): SGHNT, YYREEE (reference sequence). With V trimmed by 0 bases and J by 2 bases, 1 base remained unmatched. This CDR3 is built from 15 residues. The CDR3 region has the DNA TGTGCCAGCAGCTTGGTGGGACAGGCCTACAATGAGCAGTTCTTC. Translating it yields CASSLVGQAYNEQFF. The full variable domain, with the rest looked up from reference TRBV5-4 and TRBJ2-1, is ETGVTQSPTHLIKTRGQQVTLRCSSQSGHNTVSWYQQALGQGPQFIFQYYREEENGRGNFPPRFSGLQFPNYSSELNVNALELDDSALYLCASSLVGQAYNEQFFGPGTRLTVL.

V and J are TRBV18 and TRBJ2-7; perhaps TRBD2 as D (6 bases). V lost 0 bases and J lost 0, with 9 bases in between. CDR1 and CDR2 from the germline V gene are KGHSH and LQKENI. The CDR3 covers 15 residues. The CDR3 region is CASSPPNSGSYEQYF. DNA of the CDR3: TGTGCCAGCTCACCACCTAATAGCGGCTCCTACGAGCAGTACTTC.

The chain is built from TRBV19 and TRBJ2-5, with 11 bases fitting TRBD1. The J call may be wrong; the DNA end is better matched by TRBJ2-7. The CDR3 runs to 17 residues. Germline-derived CDR1 and CDR2 are LNHDA and SQIVND (reference sequence). The CDR3 loop is CASSIVGMGQGAYEQYF. The CDR3, as DNA: TGTGCCAGTAGTATAGTAGGTATGGGACAGGGGGCCTACGAGCAGTACTTC.

This chain joins TRBV29-1 and TRBJ2-5, with TRBD1 as a possible D gene (6 bases). Germline loops: CDR1 SQVTM, CDR2 ANQGSEA. The CDR3 runs 13 residues. V gave up 7 bases and J gave up 5 bases, with 17 bases separating them. CDR3 region: CSARLTGWETQYF. In nucleotides, the CDR3 is TGCAGCGCCCGCCTGACAGGCTGGGAGACCCAGTACTTC.